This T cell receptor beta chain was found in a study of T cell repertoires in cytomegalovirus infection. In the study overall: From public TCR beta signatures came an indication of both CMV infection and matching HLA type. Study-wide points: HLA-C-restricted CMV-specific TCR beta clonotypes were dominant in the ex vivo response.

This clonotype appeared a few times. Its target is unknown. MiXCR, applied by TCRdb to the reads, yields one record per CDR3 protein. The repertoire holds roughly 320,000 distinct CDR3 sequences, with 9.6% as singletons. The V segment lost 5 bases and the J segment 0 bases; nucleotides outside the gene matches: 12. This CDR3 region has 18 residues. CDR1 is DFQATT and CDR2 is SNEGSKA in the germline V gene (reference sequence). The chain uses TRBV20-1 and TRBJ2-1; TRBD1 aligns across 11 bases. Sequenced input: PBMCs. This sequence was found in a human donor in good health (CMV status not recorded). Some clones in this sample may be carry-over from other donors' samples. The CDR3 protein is CSAGMGQGGGTSYNEQFF. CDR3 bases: TGCAGTGCTGGGATGGGACAGGGGGGGGGCACCTCCTACAATGAGCAGTTCTTC.